The entry below describes one TCR beta chain. Its specificity is not known. These data belong to a study of T cell repertoires in cytomegalovirus infection. TCRdb re-called the reads with MiXCR, one entry per CDR3 protein. The sample gives approximately 89,000 distinct CDR3 sequences, about 24% of which show up once; roughly 50% is in the top ten. This receptor was obtained from a human donor in good health (CMV status not recorded). Some clones in this sample may be carry-over from other donors' samples. Source: CD8+ T cells from cultured PBMCs, taken from culture after CMV antigen stimulation.

CDR3 residues: CASSLNPYEQYF. The CDR3 nucleotides are TGTGCCAGCAGTTTAAACCCCTACGAGCAGTACTTC. The chain couples TRBV12-3 or TRBV12-4 to TRBJ2-7; no clear D gene. V lost 2 bases, J lost 2 bases, and 4 bases lay in between. This CDR3 has 12 amino acids.